A single sample is the source of the 5 T cell receptor beta chains below, sequenced in a study of PD-1 blockade in classical Hodgkin lymphoma. Time point here: cycle 4 day 1 (C4D1), after around six weeks of nivolumab. Every single patient, without exception, relapsed after autologous stem cell transplantation, and brentuximab vedotin exposure varied. Here immunoSEQ multiplex PCR was the method, and the copy in TCRdb shows in-frame clones only, minus some. The profile shows over 20,000 clones, more than 80% of them singletons. Sequencing used peripheral blood mononuclear cells (PBMCs), obtained before the fourth cycle of nivolumab. These receptors were taken from a human donor with classical Hodgkin lymphoma.

This chain uses TRBV6-6 with TRBJ2-2; the D is unclear. Per germline, CDR1 MNHNY and CDR2 SVGAGI (reference sequence). This CDR3 contains 13 residues. Trimming removed 1 base from V and 4 bases from J, with 4 bases in between. The CDR3 loop is CASSYYGTGELFF. The CDR3, as DNA: TGTGCCAGCAGTTACTACGGCACCGGGGAGCTGTTTTTT.

The V and J genes are TRBV25-1 and TRBJ2-2; 11 bases agree with TRBD2. J was trimmed by 7 bases and V by 7 bases; bases with no gene match: 8. The CDR3 is made up of 15 amino acids. Germline V CDR1 and CDR2: MGHDK, SYGVNS. The CDR3 spells CASTLSGGVNGELFF. CDR3 DNA sequence: TGTGCCAGCACCCTTAGCGGGGGGGTAAACGGGGAGCTGTTTTTT.

The rearrangement links TRBV15 to TRBJ2-2; TRBD2 is a possible D gene (6 bases). Germline V CDR1 and CDR2: LNHNV, YYDKDF (reference sequence). The CDR3 length is 15 residues. The V and J ends lost 3 bases and 1 base respectively, with 9 bases between them. The CDR3 reads CATSSGGVNTGELFF. CDR3 in DNA: TGTGCCACCAGCAGCGGGGGAGTGAACACCGGGGAGCTGTTTTTT.

The rearrangement joins TRBV4-3 to TRBJ1-2, with D tentatively TRBD1 (5 bases). V lost 1 base and J lost 7, with 19 bases in between. The CDR3 runs 16 residues. Germline loops: CDR1 LGHNA, CDR2 YSLEER. In nucleotides, the CDR3 is TGCGCCAGCAGCCAAGGCGCGGTCAGGGTCTCGGGTGGCTACACCTTC. Protein sequence: CASSQGAVRVSGGYTF.

The chain uses TRBV10-2 and TRBJ2-1; 14 bases line up with TRBD2. Germline V gene sequence: CDR1 WSHSY, CDR2 SAAADI. The V gene end was trimmed by 7 bases and the J gene end by 7 bases; junction bases not matched to a gene: 3. CDR3 length equals 14 residues. CDR3 residues: CASMGTSGRNEQFF. In nucleotides, the CDR3 is TGCGCCAGCATGGGGACTAGCGGGAGAAATGAGCAGTTCTTC.